This TCR beta chain was recovered during a study of cytomegalovirus exposure and HLA in healthy donors. Study details: Caucasian-associated ancestry cluster membership applied to around 76% of around 400 genotyped donors.

PCR used 60 Vbeta primers and 13 Jbeta primers. Sequencing was performed with immunoSEQ multiplex PCR; in TCRdb, only in-frame clones are kept and a portion is missing. This table has 210,000 or so clones, roughly four fifths appearing once. The CDR3 spans 14 residues. Trimming left V 8 bases short and J 0 bases short, with 8 bases between. Per the germline V gene, CDR1 is LNHDA and CDR2 is SQIVND (reference sequence). Study observations and caveats: A later analysis reportedly found that, within productive TCRs, an Asian-associated ancestry cluster had fewer N-insertions than the mean observed across the roughly 630 donors.

This clone was recorded once. The antigen is undetermined. This clonotype was sampled from a woman aged 45-59 years in good health and CMV-seropositive. V is TRBV19 and J is TRBJ1-6; D uncertain. The sample comprised PBMCs. The CDR3 region is CASGSSSYNSPLHF. CDR3 bases: TGTGCCAGTGGATCTAGCTCCTATAATTCACCCCTCCACTTT.